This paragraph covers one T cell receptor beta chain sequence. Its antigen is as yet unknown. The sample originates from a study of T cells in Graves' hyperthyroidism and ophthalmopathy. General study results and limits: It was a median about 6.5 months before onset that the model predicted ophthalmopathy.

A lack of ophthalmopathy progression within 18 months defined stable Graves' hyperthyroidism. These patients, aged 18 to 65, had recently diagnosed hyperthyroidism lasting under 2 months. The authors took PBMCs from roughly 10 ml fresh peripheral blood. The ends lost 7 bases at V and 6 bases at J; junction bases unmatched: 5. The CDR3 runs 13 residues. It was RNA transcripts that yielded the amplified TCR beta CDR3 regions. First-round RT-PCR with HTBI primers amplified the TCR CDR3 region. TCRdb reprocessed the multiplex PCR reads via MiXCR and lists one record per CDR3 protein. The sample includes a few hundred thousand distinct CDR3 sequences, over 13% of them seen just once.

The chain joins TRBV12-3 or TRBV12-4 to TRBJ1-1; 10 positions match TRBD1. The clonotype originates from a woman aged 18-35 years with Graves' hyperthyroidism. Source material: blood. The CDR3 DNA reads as TGTGCCAGCACCCTGGGACAGGGGTCTGAAGCTTTCTTT. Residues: CASTLGQGSEAFF.